The clone carrying this T cell receptor (beta chain) appeared many times. The sample is drawn from a study of early T cells in non-severe SARS-CoV-2 infection. Turning to the study itself: With bulk RNA from unsorted whole blood as input, sequencing yielded unpaired chains.

The CDR3 totals 14 residues. Germline assignment: CDR1 SGHRS and CDR2 YFSETQ. Between the trimmed V and J ends, which lost 1 base and 5 bases, there was a span of 12 bases. Unique molecular identifiers were attached to individual cDNA molecules. Using its own MiXCR run on the 5' RACE reads, TCRdb lists one record per CDR3 protein. The sample includes 80,000 to 95,000 distinct CDR3 sequences, roughly 15% seen only once; the top ten take around 5%. The V call is TRBV5-1, the J call TRBJ1-1, with a possible D match to TRBD1 (6 bases). The origin of this receptor is an adult who was a healthcare worker with PCR-confirmed SARS-CoV-2 infection or an uninfected control (not recorded which). The sample here was whole blood, taken at baseline. The CDR3 region is CASSLSPTGTEAFF. The CDR3 nucleotides read TGCGCCAGCAGCTTGTCTCCAACAGGGACTGAAGCTTTCTTT.